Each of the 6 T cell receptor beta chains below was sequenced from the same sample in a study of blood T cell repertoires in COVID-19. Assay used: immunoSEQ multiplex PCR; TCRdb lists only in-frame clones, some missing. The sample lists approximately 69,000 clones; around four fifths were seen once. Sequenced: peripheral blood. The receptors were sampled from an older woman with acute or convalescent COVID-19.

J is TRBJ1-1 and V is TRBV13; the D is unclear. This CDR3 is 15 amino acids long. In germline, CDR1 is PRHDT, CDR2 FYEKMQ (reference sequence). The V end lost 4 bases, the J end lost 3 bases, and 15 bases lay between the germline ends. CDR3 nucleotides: TGTGCCAGCAGCTCCCCTAGCAGAGGGCACACTGAAGCTTTCTTT. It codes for CASSSPSRGHTEAFF.

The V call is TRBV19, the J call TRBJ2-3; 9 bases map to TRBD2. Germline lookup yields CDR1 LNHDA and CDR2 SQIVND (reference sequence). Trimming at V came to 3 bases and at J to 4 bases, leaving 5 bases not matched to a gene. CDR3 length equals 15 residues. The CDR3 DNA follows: TGTGCCAGTAGTATGGGGACTAGCTTAGCAGATACGCAGTATTTT. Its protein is CASSMGTSLADTQYF.

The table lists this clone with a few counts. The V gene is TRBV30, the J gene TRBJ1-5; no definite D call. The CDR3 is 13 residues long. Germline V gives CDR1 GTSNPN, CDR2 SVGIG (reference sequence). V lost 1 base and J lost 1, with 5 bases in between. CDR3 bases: TGTGCCTGGAGTGGAGGGAGCAATCAGCCCCAGCATTTT. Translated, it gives CAWSGGSNQPQHF. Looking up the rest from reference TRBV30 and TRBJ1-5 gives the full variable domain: SQTIHQWPATLVQPVGSPLSLECTVEGTSNPNLYWYRQAAGRGLQLLFYSVGIGQISSEVPQNLSASRPQDRQFILSSKKLLLSDSGFYLCAWSGGSNQPQHFGDGTRLSIL.

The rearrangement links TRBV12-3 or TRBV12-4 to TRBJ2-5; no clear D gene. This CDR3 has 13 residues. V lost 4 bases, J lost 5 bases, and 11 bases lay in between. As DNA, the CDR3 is TGTGCCAGCAGTTACTCTTTCGGGGAGACCCAGTACTTC. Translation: CASSYSFGETQYF.

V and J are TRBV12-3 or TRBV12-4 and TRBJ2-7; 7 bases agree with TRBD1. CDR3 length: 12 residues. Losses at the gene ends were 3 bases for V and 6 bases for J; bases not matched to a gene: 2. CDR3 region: CASSLDRREQYF. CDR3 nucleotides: TGTGCCAGCAGTTTGGACAGGCGCGAGCAGTACTTC.

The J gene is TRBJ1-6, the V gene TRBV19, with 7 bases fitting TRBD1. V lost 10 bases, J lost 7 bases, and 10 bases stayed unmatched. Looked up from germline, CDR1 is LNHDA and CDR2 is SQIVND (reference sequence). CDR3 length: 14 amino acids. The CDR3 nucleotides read TGTGCCACCAAAAACCCGGGACAGAATTCACCCCTCCACTTT. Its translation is CATKNPGQNSPLHF.